The 7 T cell receptor beta chains given below trace back to one sample, sequenced in a study of T cells in Graves' hyperthyroidism and ophthalmopathy. It was RNA transcripts that yielded the amplified TCR beta CDR3 regions. First-round RT-PCR targeting the TCR CDR3 was performed with the HTBI primer set. TCRdb reprocessed the multiplex PCR reads via MiXCR and lists one record per CDR3 protein. The sample records some 620,000 distinct CDR3 sequences, 15% to 20% being singletons. The sample consisted of blood. These receptors all come from a woman aged 25 to 39 with Graves' hyperthyroidism.

In its sample, this clonotype was seen many times. The chain links TRBV28 to TRBJ1-1, with a tentative D call TRBD1 (5 bases). The germline V gene has CDR1 MDHEN and CDR2 SYDVKM. The CDR3 extends over 16 amino acids. V lost 2 bases, J lost 0 bases, and 13 bases lay in between. Here the CDR3 reads CASSLGTGGMNTEAFF. CDR3 nucleotide sequence: TGTGCCAGCAGTTTAGGGACGGGGGGAATGAACACTGAAGCTTTCTTT.

This clonotype was detected only a few times. J is TRBJ2-5 and V is TRBV27; 9 bases fit TRBD2. V dropped 6 bases and J dropped 2; count of bases not matched to a gene: 19. CDR3 size: 19 residues. Germline V lookup: CDR1 MNHEY, CDR2 SMNVEV (reference sequence). The CDR3 reads CASSGQAGREGLMQETQYF. In DNA, the CDR3 is TGTGCCAGCAGCGGCCAGGCGGGGCGGGAGGGCCTAATGCAAGAGACCCAGTACTTC.

A remark on this clonotype: One junction end does not reproduce the germline sequence, and a read error may be involved. The chain has TRBV28 and TRBJ2-1; 10 nucleotides align to TRBD2. The length of the CDR3 is 15 residues. Germline CDR1 and CDR2: MDHEN and SYDVKM. The CDR3 is CASNLLAGINNEQFF. CDR3 DNA: TGTGCCAGCAATTTACTAGCGGGGATTAACAATGAGCAGTTCTTC. The whole variable domain, filled in from reference TRBV28 and TRBJ2-1, reads DVKVTQSSRYLVKRTGEKVFLECVQDMDHENMFWYRQDPGLGLRLIYFSYDVKMKEKGDIPEGYSVSREKKERFSLILESASTNQTSMYLCASNLLAGINNEQFFGPGTRLTVL.

This clonotype was seen ten or more times. In DNA, the CDR3 is TGTGCCTGGATTGGTAGTGTCGAGACCCAGTACTTC. Residues: CAWIGSVETQYF. This chain joins TRBV30 and TRBJ2-5; D unclear. The germline CDR1 and CDR2 sequences are GTSNPN and SVGIG (reference sequence). The CDR3 totals 12 residues. Trimming cost V 4 bases and J 5 bases, with 11 bases left between them.

This clonotype was counted only a few times. This chain links TRBV5-1 with TRBJ2-7, with D unresolved. Trimming removed 2 bases at V and 6 bases at J, with 15 bases between. The CDR3 extends over 14 amino acids. Germline CDR1 is SGHRS and CDR2 is YFSETQ. CDR3 sequence reads: CASSFEVRVGEQYF. The CDR3 DNA reads as TGCGCCAGCAGCTTTGAGGTTCGGGTGGGCGAGCAGTACTTC. Variable domain in full (rest from reference TRBV5-1 and TRBJ2-7): KAGVTQTPRYLIKTRGQQVTLSCSPISGHRSVSWYQQTPGQGLQFLFEYFSETQRNKGNFPGRFSGRQFSNSRSEMNVSTLELGDSALYLCASSFEVRVGEQYFGPGTRLTVT.

This clonotype turned up a few times. The chain uses TRBV4-2 and TRBJ2-7, with D maybe TRBD2 (6 bases). Trimming cost V 2 bases and J 3 bases, with 11 bases left between them. The CDR3 has 14 amino acids. Germline V gene sequence: CDR1 LGHNA, CDR2 YNFKEQ. In DNA, the CDR3 is TGTGCCAGCAGCCAACGGGAGTTCGGCTACGAGCAGTACTTC. Translation gives CASSQREFGYEQYF.

The gene calls are TRBV4-2 and TRBJ2-3; a possible D gene is TRBD2 (5 bases). Germline lookup yields CDR1 LGHNA and CDR2 YNFKEQ. There are 16 residues in the CDR3. V was trimmed by 5 bases and J by 1 base, leaving 16 bases between them. The CDR3 DNA follows: TGTGCCAGCAGCGAAGTAAGCGGTCGGGGCACAGATACGCAGTATTTT. This codes for CASSEVSGRGTDTQYF.